The entry below gives a single TCR beta chain sequence along with its context. The entry originates in a study of beta chain features in type 1 diabetes. Study-level background: Age, gender, cell numbers and subset yield matched between patients and controls.

V gave up 6 bases and J gave up 8 bases, with 4 bases separating them. The CDR3 runs 10 residues. Germline CDR1 and CDR2: MNHEY and SVGAGI. Sort purity for all populations was recorded as exceeding 98%. As every portion of the isolated RNA was reverse transcribed, the sequencing read expressed TCRB transcripts. Produced via immunoSEQ multiplex PCR; TCRdb's table is partial and in-frame only. The sample holds around 300,000 clones, about 8% seen once. The chain couples TRBV6-5 to TRBJ1-4; D gene uncertain. Sequencing was carried out using central memory CD4+ T cells from blood. The receptor's source is a woman younger than 35 in good health. CDR3 nucleotide sequence: TGTGCCAGCAGGAACGAAAAACTGTTTTTT. Amino acid sequence: CASRNEKLFF.